This T cell receptor beta chain was obtained from a study of cytomegalovirus exposure and HLA in healthy donors. Study-wide results and caveats: As a later analysis showed, a missense DCLRE1C variant was linked to trimming of TCR beta V- and J-genes.

The study ran its PCR with 60 Vbeta and 13 Jbeta primers. Clones were read by immunoSEQ multiplex PCR, and TCRdb kept only the in-frame ones, dropping some. Altogether about 98,000 clones are present, around 74% being singletons, with the ten largest covering 1.8%. These donors counted as nominally healthy when sampled, but unrecorded immune exposures were likely. There are a few counts of this clone. Its specificity is not known. Sequenced material: PBMCs. The sequence came from a male donor in good health and CMV-seronegative.

The CDR3 sequence is CASSEPPTGKGPRETQYF. The DNA for the CDR3 is TGTGCCAGCAGTGAACCACCGACTGGAAAGGGGCCGAGGGAGACCCAGTACTTC. This chain uses TRBV25-1 with TRBJ2-5; perhaps TRBD1 as D (5 bases). This CDR3 has 18 amino acids. Trimming removed 2 bases from V and 5 bases from J, with 24 bases in between. CDR1 and CDR2 from the germline V gene are MGHDK and SYGVNS.